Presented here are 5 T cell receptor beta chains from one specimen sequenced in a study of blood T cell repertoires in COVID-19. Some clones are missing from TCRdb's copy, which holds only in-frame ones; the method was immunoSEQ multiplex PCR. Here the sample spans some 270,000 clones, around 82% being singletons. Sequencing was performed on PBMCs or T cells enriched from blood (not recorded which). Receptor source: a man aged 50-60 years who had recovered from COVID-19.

The CDR3 is CASSLGPVAGYTF. The CDR3 bases are TGTGCCAGCAGCTTAGGGCCAGTGGCTGGCTACACCTTC. The V call is TRBV11-3, the J call TRBJ1-2; the D is unclear. CDR1 and CDR2 from the germline V gene are SGHNT and YENEEA. The V gene lost 1 base and the J gene lost 7 bases, with 10 bases spanning the gap. CDR3 size: 13 residues.

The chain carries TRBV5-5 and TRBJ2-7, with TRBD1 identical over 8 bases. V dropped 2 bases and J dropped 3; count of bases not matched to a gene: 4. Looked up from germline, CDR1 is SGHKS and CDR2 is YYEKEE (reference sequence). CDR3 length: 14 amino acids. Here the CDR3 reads CASSFQGAGYEQYF. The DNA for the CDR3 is TGTGCCAGCAGCTTCCAGGGGGCTGGCTACGAGCAGTACTTC. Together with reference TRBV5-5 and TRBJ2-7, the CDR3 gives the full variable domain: DAGVTQSPTHLIKTRGQQVTLRCSPISGHKSVSWYQQVLGQGPQFIFQYYEKEERGRGNFPDRFSARQFPNYSSELNVNALLLGDSALYLCASSFQGAGYEQYFGPGTRLTVT.

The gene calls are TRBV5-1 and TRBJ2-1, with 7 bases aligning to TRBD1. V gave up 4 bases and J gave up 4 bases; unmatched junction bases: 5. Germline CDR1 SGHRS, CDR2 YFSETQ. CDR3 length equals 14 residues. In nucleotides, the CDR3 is TGCGCCAGCAGCAATCCGGGACAGTACAATGAGCAGTTCTTC. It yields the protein CASSNPGQYNEQFF.

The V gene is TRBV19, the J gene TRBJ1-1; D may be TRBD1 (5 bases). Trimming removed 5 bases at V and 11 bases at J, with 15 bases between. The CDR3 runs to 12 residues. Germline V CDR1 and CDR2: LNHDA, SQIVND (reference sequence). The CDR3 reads CASSPMDTRAFF. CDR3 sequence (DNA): TGTGCCAGTAGTCCCATGGACACTCGGGCTTTCTTT.

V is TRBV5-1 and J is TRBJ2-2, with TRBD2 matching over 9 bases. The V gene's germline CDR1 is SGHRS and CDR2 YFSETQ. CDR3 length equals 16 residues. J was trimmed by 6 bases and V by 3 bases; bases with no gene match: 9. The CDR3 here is CASSWAAGGPSGELFF. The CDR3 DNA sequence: TGCGCCAGCAGCTGGGCCGCGGGAGGGCCTTCCGGGGAGCTGTTTTTT.